These 10 T cell receptor beta chains were sequenced from one sample in a study of cytomegalovirus exposure and HLA in healthy donors. Primers for the PCR totalled 60 Vbeta and 13 Jbeta. Libraries were prepared by immunoSEQ multiplex PCR; TCRdb keeps only in-frame clonotypes and omits some of them. The top ten hold approximately 3.3% of the sample, which has more than 85,000 clones, 70% to 80% seen once. The specimen sequenced was PBMCs. The receptors were gathered from a male donor in good health and CMV-seropositive.

This chain links TRBV6-1 with TRBJ1-2; D is uncertain. V shed 2 bases and J shed 8 bases, with 21 bases lying between them. Looked up from germline, CDR1 is MNHNS and CDR2 is SASEGT. The CDR3 is made up of 16 amino acids. The CDR3 nucleotides are TGTGCCAGCAGTGAATGGGATGGGAAGGGAGGGAACGGCTACACCTTC. Protein product: CASSEWDGKGGNGYTF.

This rearrangement joins TRBV5-1 to TRBJ1-1; D is possibly TRBD1 (6 bases). The ends were cut back, 3 bases at V and 5 bases at J, with 14 bases in the middle. Germline-derived CDR1 and CDR2 are SGHRS and YFSETQ. The CDR3 extends over 14 amino acids. For the CDR3, the DNA is TGCGCCAGCAGCTCAGAGGGGGTTGGAACTGAAGCTTTCTTT. Translation gives CASSSEGVGTEAFF.

The CDR3 loop reads CSVEGGTGGNYGYTF. In DNA form, the CDR3 reads TGCAGCGTTGAAGGGGGGACAGGGGGTAACTATGGCTACACCTTC. This chain connects TRBV29-1 to TRBJ1-2; 11 positions agree with TRBD1. Germline lookup yields CDR1 SQVTM and CDR2 ANQGSEA. Germline trimming cut 1 base from V and 1 base from J; bases unmatched to any gene: 2. The CDR3 is made up of 15 amino acids.

V is TRBV5-1 and J is TRBJ1-1; D perhaps matches TRBD1 (5 bases). CDR3 length: 13 amino acids. The germline V gene has CDR1 SGHRS and CDR2 YFSETQ. The ends were cut back, 2 bases at V and 8 bases at J, with 13 bases in the middle. The DNA for the CDR3 is TGCGCCAGCAGCTTTAGGACAACTAAAGAAGCTTTCTTT. This encodes CASSFRTTKEAFF.

The V gene is TRBV4-1, the J gene TRBJ1-2; TRBD1 matches at 7 bases. The junction had 7 bases not matched to a gene; V was cut back by 1 base and J by 5 bases. This CDR3 spans 15 amino acids. The germline gives CDR1 MGHRA, CDR2 YSYEKL. Written as DNA, the CDR3 is TGCGCCAGCAGCCAAGCGGGCAGGGGGATATATGGCTACACCTTC. It codes for CASSQAGRGIYGYTF.

The chain links TRBV11-2 to TRBJ1-5; D is undetermined. Trimming stripped 0 bases from V and 2 bases from J, with 8 bases between. Germline assignment: CDR1 SGHAT and CDR2 FQNNGV. This CDR3 has 15 residues. CDR3 coding DNA: TGTGCCAGCAGCTTAGAGGCCGGGGGCAATCAGCCCCAGCATTTT. It translates to CASSLEAGGNQPQHF.

This chain joins TRBV19 and TRBJ1-5; 7 nucleotides align to TRBD1. Germline lookup yields CDR1 LNHDA and CDR2 SQIVND (reference sequence). Losses at the gene ends were 5 bases for V and 3 bases for J; bases not matched to a gene: 4. The CDR3 has 14 residues. The CDR3 nucleotides are TGTGCCAGTAGTGCACAGGGGAACAATCAGCCCCAGCATTTT. This codes for CASSAQGNNQPQHF. Full variable domain (remainder filled in from reference TRBV19 and TRBJ1-5): DGGITQSPKYLFRKEGQNVTLSCEQNLNHDAMYWYRQDPGQGLRLIYYSQIVNDFQKGDIAEGYSVSREKKESFPLTVTSAQKNPTAFYLCASSAQGNNQPQHFGDGTRLSIL.

The rearrangement joins TRBV5-1 to TRBJ2-5; weak D call: TRBD1 (7 bases). Trimming left V 4 bases short and J 6 bases short, with 19 bases between. Germline CDR1 and CDR2: SGHRS and YFSETQ. The CDR3 is made up of 15 amino acids. CDR3 protein: CASSSDREVMKTQYF. CDR3 bases: TGCGCCAGCAGCAGTGACAGGGAGGTCATGAAGACCCAGTACTTC.

This clone was found a few times. The chain has TRBV6-6 and TRBJ1-4, with D perhaps TRBD1 (5 bases). The CDR3 covers 14 residues. The germline V gene encodes CDR1 MNHNY and CDR2 SVGAGI (reference sequence). Trimming removed 9 bases at V and 8 bases at J, with 19 bases between. CDR3 region: CASRRDREEEKLFF. The DNA for the CDR3 is TGTGCCAGTCGTAGAGACAGAGAAGAAGAAAAACTGTTTTTT.

CDR3 protein: CASSVDSSTNYGYTF. The CDR3, as DNA: TGCGCCAGCAGCGTTGACAGTTCAACAAACTATGGCTACACCTTC. This chain joins TRBV5-1 and TRBJ1-2; the D gene is possibly TRBD1 (5 bases). Trimming stripped 4 bases from V and 2 bases from J, with 15 bases between. The CDR3 has 15 amino acids. Germline CDR1 is SGHRS and CDR2 is YFSETQ.